These T cell receptor beta chains were read from a single sample in a study of blood T cells in healthy people across ages. Each CDR3 protein is one row after TCRdb ran MiXCR on the 5' RACE reads. The table shows more than 700,000 distinct CDR3 sequences, with less than 70% occurring only once. What was sequenced was blood. All receptors come from a man older than 75 in good health. The CDR3 runs from the conserved cysteine through the conserved F or W. The D gene is left open where the match is weak. A clone size is listed for some rows: how often the clone was seen (once, few, many), or a class if it is expanded.

V gene: TRBV9
J gene: TRBJ2-1
D gene: .
clone size: .
CDR3 DNA: TGTGCCAGCAGCGTAGCGGGAACCTTGTACAATGAGCAGTTCTTC
CDR3 protein: CASSVAGTLYNEQFF

V gene: TRBV20-1
J gene: TRBJ2-1
D gene: TRBD2
clone size: many
CDR3 DNA: TGCAGTGCGCCCCGACTAGCATTTAATGAGCAGTTCTTC
CDR3 protein: CSAPRLAFNEQFF

V gene: TRBV20-1
J gene: TRBJ1-5
D gene: TRBD1
clone size: few
CDR3 DNA: TGCAGTGCCTTAGAGACAGGGACTGTGGGAAGATATAGCAATCAGCCCCAGCATTTT
CDR3 protein: CSALETGTVGRYSNQPQHF

V gene: TRBV7-9
J gene: TRBJ2-7
D gene: .
clone size: .
CDR3 DNA: TGTGCCAGCAGCTTAGCGATCGGACTTGAATCATACGAGCAGTACTTC
CDR3 protein: CASSLAIGLESYEQYF

V gene: TRBV7-9
J gene: TRBJ2-1
D gene: .
clone size: .
CDR3 DNA: TGTGCCAGCAGCTCCCGGGACCTTACCACCAATGAGCAGTTCTTC
CDR3 protein: CASSSRDLTTNEQFF

V gene: TRBV10-3
J gene: TRBJ1-4
D gene: .
clone size: .
CDR3 DNA: TGTGCCATCAGTGAGTCAAATCCTGCCAAGGTAAAACTGTTTTTT
CDR3 protein: CAISESNPAKVKLFF

V gene: TRBV7-3
J gene: TRBJ2-1
D gene: TRBD1
clone size: once
CDR3 DNA: TGTGCCAGCAGCTTCCGAGGGGGCAGCCACAATGAGCAGTTCTTC
CDR3 protein: CASSFRGGSHNEQFF

V gene: TRBV14
J gene: TRBJ2-7
D gene: TRBD2
clone size: .
CDR3 DNA: TGTGCCAGCAGCCAAGAGGGGCGACTAGCGGGAGTCTACGAGCAGTACTTC
CDR3 protein: CASSQEGRLAGVYEQYF

V gene: TRBV5-1
J gene: TRBJ2-7
D gene: TRBD2
clone size: few
CDR3 DNA: TGCGCCAGCAGCTTGGCCCTCGGGGGGTACAATGAGCAGTACTTC
CDR3 protein: CASSLALGGYNEQYF

V gene: TRBV6-1
J gene: TRBJ2-3
D gene: .
clone size: .
CDR3 DNA: TGTGCCAGCATCCCACGGTGGCAGCGCACAGATACGCAGTATTTT
CDR3 protein: CASIPRWQRTDTQYF

V gene: TRBV7-3
J gene: TRBJ2-3
D gene: TRBD2
clone size: .
CDR3 DNA: TGTACCAGCAGCCAGTCTGGGACTAGCGGGAGTTCTAGCACAGATACGCAGTATTTT
CDR3 protein: CTSSQSGTSGSSSTDTQYF

V gene: TRBV20-1
J gene: TRBJ1-6
D gene: .
clone size: few
CDR3 DNA: TGCAGTGCTAGTAGGACAGATTCACCCCTCCACTTT
CDR3 protein: CSASRTDSPLHF

V gene: TRBV10-2
J gene: TRBJ2-7
D gene: TRBD2
clone size: .
CDR3 DNA: TGCGCCAGCAGGCCCGGACTAGCGGGAGGAACTATACGCGAGCAGTACTTC
CDR3 protein: CASRPGLAGGTIREQYF

V gene: TRBV20-1
J gene: TRBJ1-5
D gene: TRBD1
clone size: .
CDR3 DNA: TGCAGTGCTAGGGTCGGGACAGGGTTTCAGCCCCAGCATTTT
CDR3 protein: CSARVGTGFQPQHF

V gene: TRBV3-1
J gene: TRBJ1-5
D gene: .
clone size: few
CDR3 DNA: TGTGCCAGCAGCCAAGGGCTTGATAGTCAGCCCCAGCATTTT
CDR3 protein: CASSQGLDSQPQHF

V gene: TRBV24-1
J gene: TRBJ2-3
D gene: .
clone size: once
CDR3 DNA: TGTGCCACCAGTGATTCGAACGCAGATACGCAGTATTTT
CDR3 protein: CATSDSNADTQYF

V gene: TRBV29-1
J gene: TRBJ2-5
D gene: TRBD2
clone size: once
CDR3 DNA: TGCAGCGTTTCTCCCGGCGGGAGGGGGAGTGAGCAGTACTTC
CDR3 protein: CSVSPGGRGSEQYF

V gene: TRBV6-5
J gene: TRBJ1-6
D gene: TRBD1
clone size: .
CDR3 DNA: TGTGCCAGCAGTCGAACCGGGACAGAAAATTCACCCCTCCACTTT
CDR3 protein: CASSRTGTENSPLHF